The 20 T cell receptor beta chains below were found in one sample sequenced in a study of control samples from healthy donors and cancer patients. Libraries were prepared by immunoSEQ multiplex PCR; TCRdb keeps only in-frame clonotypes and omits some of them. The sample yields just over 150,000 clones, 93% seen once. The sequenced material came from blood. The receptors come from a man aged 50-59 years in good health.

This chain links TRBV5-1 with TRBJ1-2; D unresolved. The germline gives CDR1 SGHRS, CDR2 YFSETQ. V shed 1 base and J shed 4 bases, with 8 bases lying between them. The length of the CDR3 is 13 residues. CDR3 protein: CASSLTASYGYTF. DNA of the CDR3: TGCGCCAGCAGCTTGACAGCCTCCTATGGCTACACCTTC.

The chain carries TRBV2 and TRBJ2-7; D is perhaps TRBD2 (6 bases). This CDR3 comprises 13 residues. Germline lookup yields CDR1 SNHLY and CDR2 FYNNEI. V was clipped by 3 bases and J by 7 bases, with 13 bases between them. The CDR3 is CASSEGRAGEQYF. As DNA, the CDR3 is TGTGCCAGCAGTGAGGGCAGGGCGGGGGAGCAGTACTTC.

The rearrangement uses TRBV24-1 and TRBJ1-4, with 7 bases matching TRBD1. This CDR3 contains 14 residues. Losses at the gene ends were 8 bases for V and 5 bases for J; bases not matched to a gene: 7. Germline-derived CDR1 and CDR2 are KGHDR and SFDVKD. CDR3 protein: CATIRQGRNEKLFF. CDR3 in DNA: TGTGCCACCATTAGACAGGGAAGAAATGAAAAACTGTTTTTT.

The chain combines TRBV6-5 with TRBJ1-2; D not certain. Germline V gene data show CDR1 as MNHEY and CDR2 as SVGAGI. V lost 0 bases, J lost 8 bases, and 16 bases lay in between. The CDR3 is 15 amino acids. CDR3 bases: TGTGCCAGCAGTTACTCGGTCGCGGCGGAGGGAGGCTACACCTTC. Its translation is CASSYSVAAEGGYTF.

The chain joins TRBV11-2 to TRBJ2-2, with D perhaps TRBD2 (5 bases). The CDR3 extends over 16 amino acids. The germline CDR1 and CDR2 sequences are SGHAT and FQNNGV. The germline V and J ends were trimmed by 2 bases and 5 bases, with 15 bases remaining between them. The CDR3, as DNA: TGTGCCAGCAGCTTACTAGCCCGAAGGTTAACCGGGGAGCTGTTTTTT. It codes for CASSLLARRLTGELFF.

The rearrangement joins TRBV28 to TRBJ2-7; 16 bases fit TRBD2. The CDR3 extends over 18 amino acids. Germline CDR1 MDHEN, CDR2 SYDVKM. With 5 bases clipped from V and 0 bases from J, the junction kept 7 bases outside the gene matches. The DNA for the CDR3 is TGTGCCAGCAGTGATACGGGACTAGCGGGAGGGCTCTCCTACGAGCAGTACTTC. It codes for CASSDTGLAGGLSYEQYF.

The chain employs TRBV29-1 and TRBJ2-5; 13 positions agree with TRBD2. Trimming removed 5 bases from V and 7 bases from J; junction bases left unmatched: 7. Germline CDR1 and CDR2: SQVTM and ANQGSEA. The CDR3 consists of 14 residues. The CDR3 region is CSVLLAGGPGTQYF. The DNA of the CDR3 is TGCAGCGTTCTACTAGCGGGAGGGCCAGGGACCCAGTACTTC.

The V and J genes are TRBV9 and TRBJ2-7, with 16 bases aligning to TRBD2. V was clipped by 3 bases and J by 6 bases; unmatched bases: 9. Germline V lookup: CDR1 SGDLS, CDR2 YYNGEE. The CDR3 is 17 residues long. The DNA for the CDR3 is TGTGCCAGCAGCGAGAGAGGGACTAGCGGGAGGGCCTCCGAGCAGTACTTC. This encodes CASSERGTSGRASEQYF.

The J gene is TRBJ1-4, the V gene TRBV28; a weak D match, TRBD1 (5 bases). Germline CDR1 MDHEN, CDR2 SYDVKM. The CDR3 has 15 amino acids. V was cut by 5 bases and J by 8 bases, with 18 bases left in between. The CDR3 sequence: CASSVTGQGGEKLFF. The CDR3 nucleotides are TGTGCCAGCAGTGTCACCGGGCAGGGAGGGGAAAAACTGTTTTTT.

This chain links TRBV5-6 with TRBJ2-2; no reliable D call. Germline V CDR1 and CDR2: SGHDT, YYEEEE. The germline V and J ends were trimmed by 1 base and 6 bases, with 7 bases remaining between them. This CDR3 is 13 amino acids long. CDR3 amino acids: CASSLYRSGELFF. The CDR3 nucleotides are TGTGCCAGCAGCTTGTATCGTTCCGGGGAGCTGTTTTTT.

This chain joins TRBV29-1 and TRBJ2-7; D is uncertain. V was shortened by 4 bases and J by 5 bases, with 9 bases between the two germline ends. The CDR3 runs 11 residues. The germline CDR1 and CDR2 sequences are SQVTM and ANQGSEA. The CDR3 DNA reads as TGCAGCGTTGGTGCCCTCCACGAGCAGTACTTC. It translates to CSVGALHEQYF.

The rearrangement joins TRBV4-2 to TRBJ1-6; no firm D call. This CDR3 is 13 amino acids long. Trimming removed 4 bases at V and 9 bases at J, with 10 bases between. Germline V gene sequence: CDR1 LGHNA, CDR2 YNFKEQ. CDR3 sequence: CASSPTPGSPLHF. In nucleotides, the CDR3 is TGTGCCAGCAGCCCAACTCCAGGTTCACCCCTCCACTTT.

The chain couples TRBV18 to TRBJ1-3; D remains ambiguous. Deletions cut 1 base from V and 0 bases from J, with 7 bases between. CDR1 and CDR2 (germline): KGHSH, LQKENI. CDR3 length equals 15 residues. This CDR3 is CASSPQLSSGNTIYF. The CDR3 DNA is TGTGCCAGCTCACCACAACTCAGCTCTGGAAACACCATATATTTT. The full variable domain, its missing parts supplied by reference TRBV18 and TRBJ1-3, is NAGVMQNPRHLVRRRGQEARLRCSPMKGHSHVYWYRQLPEEGLKFMVYLQKENIIDESGMPKERFSAEFPKEGPSILRIQQVVRGDSAAYFCASSPQLSSGNTIYFGEGSWLTVV.

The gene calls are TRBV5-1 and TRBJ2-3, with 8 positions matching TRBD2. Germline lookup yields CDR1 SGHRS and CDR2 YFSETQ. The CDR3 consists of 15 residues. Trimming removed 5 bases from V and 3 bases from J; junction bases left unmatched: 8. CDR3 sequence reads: CASSQEAGGTDTQYF. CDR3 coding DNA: TGCGCCAGCAGTCAGGAGGCGGGAGGTACAGATACGCAGTATTTT.

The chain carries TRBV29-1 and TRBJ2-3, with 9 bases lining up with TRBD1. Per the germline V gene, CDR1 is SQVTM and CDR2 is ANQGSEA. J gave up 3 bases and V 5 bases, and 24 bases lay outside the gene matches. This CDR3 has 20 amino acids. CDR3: CSVKRGWTGDEREGTDTQYF. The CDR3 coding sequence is TGCAGCGTTAAAAGGGGTTGGACAGGGGATGAGAGGGAGGGTACAGATACGCAGTATTTT.

In DNA form, the CDR3 reads TGTGCCAGCAGCTACAAACCCAACACTGAAGCTTTCTTT. Its protein product is CASSYKPNTEAFF. The chain joins TRBV7-9 to TRBJ1-1; D not resolved. The germline gives CDR1 SEHNR, CDR2 FQNEAQ (reference sequence). The CDR3 is 13 residues long. Trimming stripped 4 bases from V and 2 bases from J, with 8 bases between.

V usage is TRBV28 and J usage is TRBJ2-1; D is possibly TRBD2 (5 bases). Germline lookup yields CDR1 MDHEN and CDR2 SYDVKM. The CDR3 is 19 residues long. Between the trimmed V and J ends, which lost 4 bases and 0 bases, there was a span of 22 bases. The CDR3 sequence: CASSSLLKRPGSSYNEQFF. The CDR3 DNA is TGTGCCAGCAGTTCCTTACTGAAAAGACCGGGGAGCTCCTACAATGAGCAGTTCTTC.

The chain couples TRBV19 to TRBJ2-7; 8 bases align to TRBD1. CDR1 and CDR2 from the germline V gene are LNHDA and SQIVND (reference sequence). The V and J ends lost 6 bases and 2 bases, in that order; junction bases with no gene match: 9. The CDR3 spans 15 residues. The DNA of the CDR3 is TGTGCCAGTAGCCAAAGCAACAGGGGGACCTACGAGCAGTACTTC. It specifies CASSQSNRGTYEQYF.

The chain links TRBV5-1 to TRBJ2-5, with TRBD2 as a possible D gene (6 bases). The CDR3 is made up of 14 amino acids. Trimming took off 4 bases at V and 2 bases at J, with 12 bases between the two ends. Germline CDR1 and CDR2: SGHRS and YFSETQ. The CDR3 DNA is TGCGCCAGCAGCCAAGGACTACGACAAGAGACCCAGTACTTC. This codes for CASSQGLRQETQYF. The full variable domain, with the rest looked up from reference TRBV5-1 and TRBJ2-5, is KAGVTQTPRYLIKTRGQQVTLSCSPISGHRSVSWYQQTPGQGLQFLFEYFSETQRNKGNFPGRFSGRQFSNSRSEMNVSTLELGDSALYLCASSQGLRQETQYFGPGTRLLVL.

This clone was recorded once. The CDR3 DNA follows: TGTGCCAGCAGCTTAGGGTTCACAGATACGCAGTATTTT. It encodes CASSLGFTDTQYF. The gene calls are TRBV7-9 and TRBJ2-3; D call uncertain. CDR1 is SEHNR and CDR2 is FQNEAQ in the germline V gene (reference sequence). There are 13 residues in the CDR3. The V and J ends lost 1 base and 2 bases respectively, with 4 bases between them.